Presented here are 10 T cell receptor beta chains from one specimen sequenced in a study of tumor and adjacent non-tumor tissue in lung cancer. Three rounds of nested PCR, following a modified ARM-PCR protocol, produced the TCRbeta library. Using its own MiXCR run on the multiplex PCR reads, TCRdb lists one record per CDR3 protein. Among about 93,000 distinct CDR3 sequences listed, 67% were seen once. The template was RNA from unsorted bulk tissue. Input material: lung tumor tissue. The receptors derive from a man aged 60 to 69 with non-small cell lung cancer.

Comments on this clonotype: The DNA is omitted, as the CDR3 cannot be located on it reliably, and the CDR3 follows TCRdb's listing. The chain joins TRBV11-1 to TRBJ2-6; the table's D call of TRBD2 was not tested on the DNA. Both ends counted, the CDR3 spans 17 residues. Germline assignment: CDR1 SGHAT and CDR2 FQDESV (reference sequence). This chain's CDR3 is CASSFGPGICGANVLTF.

This clonotype was seen many times. The rearrangement joins TRBV6-1 to TRBJ1-5; D might be TRBD1 (5 bases). V was shortened by 5 bases and J by 3 bases, with 11 bases between the two germline ends. There are 14 residues in the CDR3. Germline CDR1 MNHNS, CDR2 SASEGT. The CDR3 here is CASSPGSPNQPQHF. In DNA, the CDR3 is TGTGCCAGCAGTCCAGGGTCTCCCAATCAGCCCCAGCATTTT.

This clonotype was seen a handful of times. This may stem from a read error, because a much larger clone lies one nucleotide away. The genes are TRBV29-1 and TRBJ1-1; TRBD1 matches 9 bases. The CDR3 length is 14 residues. Germline CDR1 SQVTM, CDR2 ANQGSEA. V was clipped by 7 bases and J by 4 bases; unmatched bases: 10. The CDR3 sequence is CSASFGTGFTEAFF. For the CDR3, the DNA is TGCAGCGCGTCTTTCGGGACAGGGTTCACTGAAGCTTTCTTT.

The sample holds a few counts of this clonotype. One junction end disagrees with the germline gene, perhaps due to a read error. The chain links TRBV11-3 to TRBJ2-1; D might be TRBD1 or TRBD2, each matching 5 bases. This CDR3 is built from 15 residues. Germline V gene sequence: CDR1 SGHNT, CDR2 YENEEA. The CDR3 DNA is TGTGCCAGCAGTTTAAGGGGAGACTCCTACAATAAGCAGTTCTTC. It translates to CASSLRGDSYNKQFF. The entire variable domain, with the rest obtained from reference TRBV11-3 and TRBJ2-1, is as follows: EAGVVQSPRYKIIEKKQPVAFWCNPISGHNTLYWYLQNLGQGPELLIRYENEEAVDDSQLPKDRFSAERLKGVDSTLKIQPAELGDSAVYLCASSLRGDSYNKQFFGPGTRLTVL.

In the case of this clonotype: Since no conserved phenylalanine or tryptophan closes the CDR3, a read error is the likely cause. V gene TRBV6-1 combines with J gene TRBJ1-5; TRBD1 might be the D (5 bases). V lost 3 bases and J 9 bases, leaving 18 bases between the germline ends. CDR3 length: 15 residues. The germline V gene encodes CDR1 MNHNS and CDR2 SASEGT. This CDR3 is CASSDKLEGERPQHS. CDR3 sequence (DNA): TGTGCCAGCAGTGACAAGCTTGAAGGGGAGCGGCCCCAGCATTCT.

Note on this clonotype: One junction end disagrees with the germline gene, perhaps due to a read error. DNA for the CDR3: TGTGCCAGCAGACCATTTAGGGGGAACACTCAAGCTTTCTTT. Translating gives CASRPFRGNTQAFF. This chain uses TRBV12-3 or TRBV12-4 with TRBJ1-1; D is perhaps TRBD1 (6 bases). The CDR3 totals 14 residues.

V is TRBV11-2 and J is TRBJ1-1; 9 bases map to TRBD1. Germline V lookup: CDR1 SGHAT, CDR2 FQNNGV. The CDR3 runs 14 residues. V shed 5 bases, J shed 1 base, and the junction held 2 bases outside the gene matches. The CDR3 loop reads CASSPGQGNTEAFF. In DNA form, the CDR3 reads TGTGCCAGCAGCCCGGGACAGGGGAACACTGAAGCTTTCTTT.

This clonotype was seen many times. This may come from a read error, since a much larger clone is one base off. The chain links TRBV6-5 to TRBJ1-6; TRBD1 agrees at 7 bases. Germline assignment: CDR1 MNHEY and CDR2 SVGAGI. This CDR3 has 14 residues. The CDR3 is CASALGQNNSPPHF. CDR3 in DNA: TGTGCCAGCGCGTTGGGACAGAACAATTCACCCCCCCACTTT.

In its sample, this clonotype was seen a few times. At one boundary the junction diverges from the germline segment, which might be a read error. The rearrangement links TRBV6-5 to TRBJ2-1; D is unclear. Germline-derived CDR1 and CDR2 are MNHEY and SVGAGI. CDR3 length: 12 amino acids. CDR3 bases: TGTGTCAGCAGTCGTAGCTACAATGAGCAATTCTTC. Residues: CVSSRSYNEQFF.

Concerning this clonotype itself: A much larger clone differs by one base, so this may be a read error. This rearrangement joins TRBV30 to TRBJ1-3; D call uncertain. The V gene lost 2 bases and the J gene lost 2 bases, with 7 bases spanning the gap. The length of the CDR3 is 13 residues. The germline CDR1 and CDR2 sequences are GTSNPN and SVGIG (reference sequence). The CDR3 reads CAWSFWTGNTIYF. CDR3 DNA sequence: TGTGCCTGGAGTTTCTGGACTGGAAACACCATATATTTT.